A single sample is the source of the 4 T cell receptor beta chains below, sequenced in a study of T cells in tumors and immune-related adverse events. Profiled with immunoSEQ multiplex PCR; TCRdb holds only in-frame clones, not every one. Seen here are more than 10,000 clones, just under 95% observed once, and the top ten hold more than 1.4%. This specimen consisted of lymph node tissue, obtained from a patient treated with anti-PD-1 therapy. Receptor source: a female donor with metastatic renal cell carcinoma.

This chain links TRBV6-6 with TRBJ2-1, with TRBD2 matching over 7 bases. Per germline, CDR1 MNHNY and CDR2 SVGAGI (reference sequence). The CDR3 length is 15 residues. Trimming took 2 bases from V and 0 from J; bases not matched to a gene: 1. CDR3 amino acids: CASSYGGVSYNEQFF. DNA of the CDR3: TGTGCCAGCAGTTACGGGGGGGTCTCCTACAATGAGCAGTTCTTC.

As regards this clone: This CDR3 is missing its conserved last phenylalanine or tryptophan, likely due to a read error. The V call is TRBV4-2, the J call TRBJ1-2; TRBD1 is a possible D gene (6 bases). V was trimmed by 0 bases and J by 7 bases, leaving 15 bases between them. In germline, CDR1 is LGHNA, CDR2 YNFKEQ. This CDR3 has 15 residues. The CDR3 protein is CASSQETGGAAGYTL. The CDR3 bases are TGTGCCAGCAGCCAAGAAACGGGGGGCGCGGCTGGCTACACCTTG.

This clone was counted a few times. The chain couples TRBV6-1 to TRBJ1-6; D is uncertain. The CDR3 is 15 residues long. Trimming took 2 bases from V and 0 from J, leaving 5 bases between them. CDR1 is MNHNS, CDR2 SASEGT, per germline. This CDR3 is CASSETSSYNSPLHF. Written as DNA, the CDR3 is TGTGCCAGCAGTGAAACGAGCTCCTATAATTCACCCCTCCACTTT.

The J gene is TRBJ2-2, the V gene TRBV19; 8 bases are shared with TRBD1. The CDR3 is 15 residues long. Germline V gene sequence: CDR1 LNHDA, CDR2 SQIVND (reference sequence). Losses at the gene ends were 9 bases for V and 5 bases for J; bases not matched to a gene: 11. CDR3: CASSSQGAGTGELFF. The CDR3 DNA follows: TGTGCCAGCTCTAGTCAGGGGGCGGGGACCGGGGAGCTGTTTTTT.